These 22 T cell receptor beta chains originate from one sample sequenced in a study of shared clonotypes between healthy human individuals (dated by TCRdb to the early 2020s). Receptor libraries were prepared by the immunoSEQ multiplex PCR assay. TCRdb took this table from immuneACCESS and kept in-frame rearrangements with V and J called. Such tables lack part of the clones; where checked against another copy, unresolved V genes explain under half of the gap, and the rest is unexplained. A total of 2 million to 2.5 million clones appear in this sample, roughly 96% of them only once. Clones ranked in the top ten supply approximately 0.13% of the sample. Sequences were obtained from naive CD4+ T cells sorted from blood. Explained via the paper, the cell subset or site label denotes: CD45RA+ positively selected. The source of these receptors is a man younger than 30 in good health.

On this clone: This sample includes further DNA sequences coding for the same CDR3. The gene calls are TRBV5-4 and TRBJ2-7; tentatively, D is TRBD1 (6 bases). CDR3 length equals 13 residues. V gave up 4 bases and J gave up 3 bases, with 11 bases separating them. Germline CDR1 and CDR2: SGHNT and YYREEE (reference sequence). The CDR3 coding sequence is TGTGCCAGCAGCGCCGGGACAAGCTACGAGCAGTACTTC. It translates to CASSAGTSYEQYF.

The rearrangement joins TRBV7-2 to TRBJ1-5; tentative D call: TRBD1 (5 bases). Germline loops: CDR1 SGHTA, CDR2 FQGNSA. The CDR3 is 15 amino acids. V dropped 2 bases and J dropped 4 bases, with 12 bases sitting between them. The CDR3, as DNA: TGTGCCAGCAGCTTAACGGGACCGATGAATCAGCCCCAGCATTTT. Translating it yields CASSLTGPMNQPQHF.

This clone is a singleton in its sample. This rearrangement joins TRBV4-3 to TRBJ2-3; no definite D call. V was pared by 0 bases and J by 0 bases, with 10 bases between. The CDR3 sequence is 16 residues long. The germline gives CDR1 LGHNA, CDR2 YSLEER. The CDR3 DNA reads as TGCGCCAGCAGCCAAGAGGGCCCTGGCAGCACAGATACGCAGTATTTT. Translated, it gives CASSQEGPGSTDTQYF.

The chain joins TRBV27 to TRBJ2-5; D call uncertain. CDR1 is MNHEY and CDR2 is SMNVEV in the germline V gene (reference sequence). There are 18 residues in the CDR3. The V end was cut by 2 bases, the J end by 0 bases, with 19 bases between. The CDR3 here is CASSLKSGGLGNQETQYF. For the CDR3, the DNA is TGTGCCAGCAGTTTAAAGAGTGGTGGTCTAGGCAACCAAGAGACCCAGTACTTC.

The chain recombines TRBV9 with TRBJ1-6, with 10 bases that match TRBD1. V lost 4 bases and J lost 11; bases outside the gene matches: 21. The germline V gene encodes CDR1 SGDLS and CDR2 YYNGEE. The length of the CDR3 is 19 residues. CDR3 bases: TGTGCCAGCAGCCCGTCCGGGACAGGGGCATTAAAGGTGGACCCACCCCTCCACTTT. It encodes CASSPSGTGALKVDPPLHF. Based on the CDR3 plus reference TRBV9 and TRBJ1-6, the full variable domain is DSGVTQTPKHLITATGQRVTLRCSPRSGDLSVYWYQQSLDQGLQFLIQYYNGEERAKGNILERFSAQQFPDLHSELNLSSLELGDSALYFCASSPSGTGALKVDPPLHFGNGTRLTVT.

The table lists this clone with a few counts. Additional DNA sequences in this sample encode the identical CDR3. The chain employs TRBV7-2 and TRBJ2-7; 12 nucleotides line up with TRBD2. Germline V gene data show CDR1 as SGHTA and CDR2 as FQGNSA. The CDR3 is 15 amino acids. The V gene end was trimmed by 4 bases and the J gene end by 2 bases; junction bases not matched to a gene: 3. The CDR3 bases are TGTGCCAGCAGCTCGGGACTAGCGGGCACCTACGAGCAGTACTTC. It is translated as CASSSGLAGTYEQYF.

This chain uses TRBV2 with TRBJ1-1; a weak D match, TRBD1 (5 bases). CDR3 size: 15 residues. The germline V and J ends were trimmed by 7 bases and 8 bases, with 23 bases remaining between them. CDR1 and CDR2 from the germline V gene are SNHLY and FYNNEI. As DNA, the CDR3 is TGTGCCAGCAAGGGGCAGGGTAACTTATTCGGCGAAGCTTTCTTT. This codes for CASKGQGNLFGEAFF.

The chain carries TRBV28 and TRBJ2-7; D unclear. V gave up 5 bases and J gave up 7 bases, with 9 bases separating them. The CDR3 has 11 residues. The V gene's germline CDR1 is MDHEN and CDR2 SYDVKM. CDR3 coding DNA: TGTGCCAGCAGTCTGAACCGGGAGCAGTACTTC. Amino acid sequence: CASSLNREQYF. Drawing the rest from reference TRBV28 and TRBJ2-7, the complete variable domain is DVKVTQSSRYLVKRTGEKVFLECVQDMDHENMFWYRQDPGLGLRLIYFSYDVKMKEKGDIPEGYSVSREKKERFSLILESASTNQTSMYLCASSLNREQYFGPGTRLTVT.

The chain uses TRBV5-4 and TRBJ1-1; TRBD1 aligns across 7 bases. The germline V gene encodes CDR1 SGHNT and CDR2 YYREEE (reference sequence). There are 14 residues in the CDR3. V shed 3 bases, J shed 4 bases, and the junction held 6 bases outside the gene matches. The CDR3: CASSSQGGGTEAFF. The DNA for the CDR3 is TGTGCCAGCAGCTCCCAGGGGGGAGGCACTGAAGCTTTCTTT.

This chain links TRBV10-3 with TRBJ2-6; no clear D gene. This CDR3 is 14 amino acids long. V was shortened by 7 bases and J by 2 bases, with 9 bases between the two germline ends. CDR1 and CDR2 (germline): ENHRY, SYGVKD. In nucleotides, the CDR3 is TGTGCCATCAAAGAAGGCACTGGGGCCAACGTCCTGACTTTC. This gives the protein CAIKEGTGANVLTF.

This clone was detected a few times. This chain connects TRBV6-5 to TRBJ1-2; 8 bases fit TRBD1. CDR3 length: 14 amino acids. CDR1 is MNHEY, CDR2 SVGAGI, per germline. V shed 2 bases and J 3 bases; nucleotides not matched to a gene: 2. Written as DNA, the CDR3 is TGTGCCAGCAGTTACGCACAGGGGGACTATGGCTACACCTTC. Protein: CASSYAQGDYGYTF.

This chain uses TRBV7-2 with TRBJ2-3, with D possibly TRBD1 on 6 matching bases. V lost 4 bases and J lost 5, with 10 bases in between. The CDR3 contains 13 residues. The V gene's germline CDR1 is SGHTA and CDR2 FQGNSA. CDR3 DNA sequence: TGTGCCAGCAGCTCGCAGGGGCAAGATACGCAGTATTTT. This sequence encodes CASSSQGQDTQYF.

The chain joins TRBV9 to TRBJ2-1; no reliable D call. This CDR3 has 13 residues. Germline-derived CDR1 and CDR2 are SGDLS and YYNGEE. V lost 4 bases, J lost 4 bases, and 9 bases lay in between. The CDR3 protein is CASSFSGYNEQFF. The CDR3 DNA is TGTGCCAGCAGCTTCTCCGGGTACAATGAGCAGTTCTTC. The full variable domain, completed using reference TRBV9 and TRBJ2-1, is DSGVTQTPKHLITATGQRVTLRCSPRSGDLSVYWYQQSLDQGLQFLIQYYNGEERAKGNILERFSAQQFPDLHSELNLSSLELGDSALYFCASSFSGYNEQFFGPGTRLTVL.

The sample holds one count of this clone. V is TRBV6-1 and J is TRBJ1-4; D unclear. CDR3 length: 12 amino acids. The germline gives CDR1 MNHNS, CDR2 SASEGT. With 3 bases removed from V and 4 bases from J, the gap between germline ends came to 3 bases. CDR3 amino acids: CASSEGNEKLFF. The CDR3 nucleotides are TGTGCCAGCAGTGAGGGTAATGAAAAACTGTTTTTT.

The V gene is TRBV28, the J gene TRBJ2-1; D is unresolved. Germline CDR1 and CDR2: MDHEN and SYDVKM. The V end was cut by 10 bases, the J end by 0 bases, with 10 bases between. CDR3 size: 13 residues. The CDR3, as DNA: TGTGCCACTAGGACGACCTCCTACAATGAGCAGTTCTTC. This encodes CATRTTSYNEQFF.

The chain recombines TRBV2 with TRBJ2-1; D tentatively fits TRBD1 or TRBD2 (5 bases each). From germline, CDR1 is SNHLY and CDR2 FYNNEI. The CDR3 extends over 14 amino acids. Trimming pared 4 bases from V and 7 bases from J, leaving 14 bases between. The CDR3, as DNA: TGTGCCAGCAGTGTGGCCAGGGAGATAAATGAGCAGTTCTTC. This sequence encodes CASSVAREINEQFF.

This sequence joins TRBV6-5 and TRBJ2-1; TRBD1 matches 8 bases. Germline CDR1 and CDR2: MNHEY and SVGAGI. V lost 4 bases to trimming and J lost 8 bases; unmatched junction nucleotides: 4. The CDR3 runs to 13 residues. The CDR3 nucleotides read TGTGCCAGCAGTTCCTCAGGGGGCTATGAGCAGTTCTTC. Amino acids: CASSSSGGYEQFF.

The J gene is TRBJ2-5, the V gene TRBV30; the D call may be TRBD1 or TRBD2 (5 bases each). The germline V gene has CDR1 GTSNPN and CDR2 SVGIG (reference sequence). The CDR3 runs to 11 residues. Deletions cut 3 bases from V and 7 bases from J, with 9 bases between. For the CDR3, the DNA is TGTGCCTGGAGGAGGGGTTCGACCCAGTACTTC. Protein sequence: CAWRRGSTQYF.

V usage is TRBV9 and J usage is TRBJ1-4; 8 bases map to TRBD1. Trimming took 4 bases from V and 3 from J; bases not matched to a gene: 2. Germline CDR1 is SGDLS and CDR2 is YYNGEE. The CDR3 is made up of 14 amino acids. The CDR3 loop reads CASSKTGANEKLFF. As DNA, the CDR3 is TGTGCCAGCAGCAAGACAGGGGCTAATGAAAAACTGTTTTTT.

This clone has more than one count but fewer than ten. J is TRBJ1-5 and V is TRBV5-4, with 7 bases identical to TRBD1. V lost 6 bases, J lost 7 bases, and 13 bases stayed unmatched. Germline CDR1 and CDR2: SGHNT and YYREEE (reference sequence). The CDR3 totals 15 residues. CDR3 in amino acids: CASTTDEGAGQPQHF. CDR3 sequence (DNA): TGTGCCAGCACCACAGACGAGGGGGCCGGGCAGCCCCAGCATTTT.

This clone was counted once. This rearrangement joins TRBV12-1 to TRBJ1-2. TRBV12-1 has pseudogene status. CDR3 length equals 14 residues. This chain's CDR3 is CASSLGRRSGGYTF. The CDR3 nucleotides read TGTGCCAGCAGCTTGGGCAGGAGGTCGGGAGGCTACACCTTC.

J is TRBJ2-1 and V is TRBV29-1; 7 bases map to TRBD1. Germline CDR1 and CDR2: SQVTM and ANQGSEA. The ends lost 4 bases at V and 1 base at J; junction bases unmatched: 10. This CDR3 is 16 amino acids long. The DNA for the CDR3 is TGCAGCGTTGGTCCCTTACAGGGGATTTCCTACAATGAGCAGTTCTTC. Encoded protein: CSVGPLQGISYNEQFF.